Detailed here is one TCR beta chain. The germline V gene encodes CDR1 MNHGY and CDR2 SAAAGT. Deletions cut 2 bases from V and 2 bases from J, with 13 bases between. The CDR3 is made up of 15 amino acids. This specimen belongs to a study of primary melanoma T cells and metastatic recurrence. TCRdb keeps only in-frame clones here, not all; method: immunoSEQ multiplex PCR. The data show roughly 200 clones, about 83% seen once. The specimen sequenced was melanoma tumor tissue. This sequence joins TRBV6-8 and TRBJ2-7; D could derive from TRBD1 or TRBD2 (5 bases each). This sequence originates from a human donor with melanoma. In nucleotides, the CDR3 is TGTGCCAGCAGTTACGGGACCTATACTACCTACGAGCAGTACTTC. Translated, it gives CASSYGTYTTYEQYF.